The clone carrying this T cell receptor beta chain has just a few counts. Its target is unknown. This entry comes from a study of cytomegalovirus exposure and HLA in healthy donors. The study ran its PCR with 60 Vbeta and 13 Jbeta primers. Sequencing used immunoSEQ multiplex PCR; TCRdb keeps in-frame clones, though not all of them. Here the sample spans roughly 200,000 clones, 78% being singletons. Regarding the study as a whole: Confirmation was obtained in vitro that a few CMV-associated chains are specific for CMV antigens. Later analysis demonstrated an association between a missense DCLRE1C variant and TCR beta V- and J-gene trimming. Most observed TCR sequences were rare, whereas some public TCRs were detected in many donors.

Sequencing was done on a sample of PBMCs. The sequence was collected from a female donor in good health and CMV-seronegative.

The CDR3 DNA is TGTGCCAGCAGCTTAGGTGGTAGCGGGAGTCTGTCCGAGCAGTACTTC. Protein product: CASSLGGSGSLSEQYF. This chain joins TRBV7-9 and TRBJ2-7; 9 nucleotides match TRBD2. This CDR3 comprises 16 residues. With V trimmed by 1 base and J by 6 bases, 10 bases remained unmatched. Germline V lookup: CDR1 SEHNR, CDR2 FQNEAQ (reference sequence).